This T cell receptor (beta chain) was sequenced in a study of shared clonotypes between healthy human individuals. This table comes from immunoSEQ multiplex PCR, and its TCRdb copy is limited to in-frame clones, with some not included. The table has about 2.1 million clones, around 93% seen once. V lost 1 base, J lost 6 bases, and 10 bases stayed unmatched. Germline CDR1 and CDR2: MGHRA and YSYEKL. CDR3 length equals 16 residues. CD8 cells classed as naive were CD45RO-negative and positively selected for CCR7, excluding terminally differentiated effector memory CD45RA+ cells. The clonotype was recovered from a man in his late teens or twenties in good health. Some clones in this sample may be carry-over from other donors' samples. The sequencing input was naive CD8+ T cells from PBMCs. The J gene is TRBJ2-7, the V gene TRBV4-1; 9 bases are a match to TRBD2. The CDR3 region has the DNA TGCGCCAGCAGCCAAGTTTCCCAGCTAGCGGGATTCGAGCAGTACTTC. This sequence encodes CASSQVSQLAGFEQYF.